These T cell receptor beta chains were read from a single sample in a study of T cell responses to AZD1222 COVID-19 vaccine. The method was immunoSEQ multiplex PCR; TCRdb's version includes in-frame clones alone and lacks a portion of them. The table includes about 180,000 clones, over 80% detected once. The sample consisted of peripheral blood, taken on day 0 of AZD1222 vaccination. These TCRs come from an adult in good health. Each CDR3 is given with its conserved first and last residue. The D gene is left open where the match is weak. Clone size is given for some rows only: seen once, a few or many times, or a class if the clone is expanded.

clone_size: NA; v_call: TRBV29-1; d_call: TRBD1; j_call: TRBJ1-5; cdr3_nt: TGCAGCGTCTGGACAGGGGTCGACAATCAGCCCCAGCATTTT; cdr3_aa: CSVWTGVDNQPQHF
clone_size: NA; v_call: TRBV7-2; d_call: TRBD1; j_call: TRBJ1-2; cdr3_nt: TGTGCCAGCAGGCCCAGGGGGACCGGGTATGGCTACACCTTC; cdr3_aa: CASRPRGTGYGYTF
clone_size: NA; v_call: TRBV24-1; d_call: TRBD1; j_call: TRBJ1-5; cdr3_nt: TGTGCCACCAGTGACCCCCGGGACAGAAATCAGCCCCAGCATTTT; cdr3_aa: CATSDPRDRNQPQHF
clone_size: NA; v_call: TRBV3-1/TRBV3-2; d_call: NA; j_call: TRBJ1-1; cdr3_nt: TGTGCCAGCAGCCAAGGCCAGGGAAGTGGAGCTTTCTTT; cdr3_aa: CASSQGQGSGAFF
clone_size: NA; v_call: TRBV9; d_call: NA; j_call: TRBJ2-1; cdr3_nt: TGTGCCAGCAGCCCCCAGGTATCCGCCTTAGAGCAGTTCTTC; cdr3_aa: CASSPQVSALEQFF
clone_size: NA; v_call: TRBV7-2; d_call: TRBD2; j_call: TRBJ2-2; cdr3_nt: TGTGCCAGCAGCTTAGGGATAGCGGGGGGCCGTCACACCGGGGAGCTGTTTTTT; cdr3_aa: CASSLGIAGGRHTGELFF
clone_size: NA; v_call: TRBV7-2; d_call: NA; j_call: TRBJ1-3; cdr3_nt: TGTGCCAGCAGCTTAGCTATGACAGTGGCGGGAAACACCATATATTTT; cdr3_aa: CASSLAMTVAGNTIYF
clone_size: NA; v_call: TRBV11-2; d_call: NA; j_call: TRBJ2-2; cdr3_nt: TGTGCCAGCAGCTCCAGTAGGACCGGGGAGCTGTTTTTT; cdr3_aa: CASSSSRTGELFF
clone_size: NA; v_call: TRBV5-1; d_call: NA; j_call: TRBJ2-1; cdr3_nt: TGCGCCAGCAGCTTGGAGTCGGGCACCTTAAGGGAGCAGTTCTTC; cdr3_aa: CASSLESGTLREQFF
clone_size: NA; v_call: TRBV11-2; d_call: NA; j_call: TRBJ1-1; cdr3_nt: TGTGCCAGCAGTTTCCTGTCTCAGGGGGAAGCTTTCTTT; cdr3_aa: CASSFLSQGEAFF
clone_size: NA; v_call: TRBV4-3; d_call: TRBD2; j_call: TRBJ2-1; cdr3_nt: TGCGCCAGCAGCCAAGGACTAGCGGGGGGGCTGTGGAATGAGCAGTTCTTC; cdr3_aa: CASSQGLAGGLWNEQFF
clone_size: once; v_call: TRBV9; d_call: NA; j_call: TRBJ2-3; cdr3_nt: TGTGCCAGCAGCGCAACCTCTCGACGGGCGGGTAGTAGCACAGATACGCAGTATTTT; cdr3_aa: CASSATSRRAGSSTDTQYF
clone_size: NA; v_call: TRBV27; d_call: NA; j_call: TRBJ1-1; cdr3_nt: TGTGCCAGCAGGTCGACGGATATGAACACTGAAGCTTTCTTT; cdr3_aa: CASRSTDMNTEAFF
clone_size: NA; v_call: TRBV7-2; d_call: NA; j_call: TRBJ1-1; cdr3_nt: TGTGCCAGCAAGGGGCTTAGGAACACTGAAGCTTTCTTT; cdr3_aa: CASKGLRNTEAFF
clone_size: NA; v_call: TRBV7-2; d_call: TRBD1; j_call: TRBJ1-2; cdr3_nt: TGTGCCAGCAGCGTTTCAGGGGGCGATGGCTACACCTTC; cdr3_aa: CASSVSGGDGYTF
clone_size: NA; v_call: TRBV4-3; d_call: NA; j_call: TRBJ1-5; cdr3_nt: TGCGCCAGCAGCCAAGGAGAAGGGGTTCAGCCCCAGCATTTT; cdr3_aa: CASSQGEGVQPQHF
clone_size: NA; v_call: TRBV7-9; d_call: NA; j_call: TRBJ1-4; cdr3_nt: TGTGCCAGCACAAGTAGTCAGGCTAATGAAAAACTGTTTTTT; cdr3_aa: CASTSSQANEKLFF
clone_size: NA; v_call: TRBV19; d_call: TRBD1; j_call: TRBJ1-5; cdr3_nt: TGTGCCAGTACCCAGACAGGGGGCGGGGGTCAGCCCCAGCATTTT; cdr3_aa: CASTQTGGGGQPQHF
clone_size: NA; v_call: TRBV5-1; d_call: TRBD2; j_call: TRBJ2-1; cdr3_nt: TGCGCCAGCAGCGGCGGGACTAGCGGTTACAATGAGCAGTTCTTC; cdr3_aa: CASSGGTSGYNEQFF
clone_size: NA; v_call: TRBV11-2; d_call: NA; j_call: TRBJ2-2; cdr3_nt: TGTGCCAGCAGCTTCCGGACAACCACCGGGGAGCTGTTTTTT; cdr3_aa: CASSFRTTTGELFF
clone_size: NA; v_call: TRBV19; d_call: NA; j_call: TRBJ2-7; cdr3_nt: TGTGCCAGTAGTAGTCTGGCGGGCTACGAGCAGTACTTC; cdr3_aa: CASSSLAGYEQYF
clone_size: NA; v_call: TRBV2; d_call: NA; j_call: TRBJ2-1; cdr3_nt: TGTGCCAGCAGTCCAGAAGATGAGCAGTTCTTC; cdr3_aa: CASSPEDEQFF
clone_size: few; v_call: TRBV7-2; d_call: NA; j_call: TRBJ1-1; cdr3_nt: TGTGCCAGCAGTCCCACGACGGCGGGGATTTGGTTCTTT; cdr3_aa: CASSPTTAGIWFF
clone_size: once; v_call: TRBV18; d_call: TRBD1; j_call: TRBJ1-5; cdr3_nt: TGTGCCAGCTCAACCCAGGGGGCGAATCAGCCCCAGCATTTT; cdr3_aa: CASSTQGANQPQHF
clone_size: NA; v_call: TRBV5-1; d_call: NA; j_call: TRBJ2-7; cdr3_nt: TGCGCCAGCAATCAGGGGGGGTCCTACGAGCAGTACTTC; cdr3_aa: CASNQGGSYEQYF
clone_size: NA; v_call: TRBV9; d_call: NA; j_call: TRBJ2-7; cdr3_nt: TGTGCCAGCAGCGTAGACGAGACGCCCGCCTACGAGCAGTACTTC; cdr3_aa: CASSVDETPAYEQYF
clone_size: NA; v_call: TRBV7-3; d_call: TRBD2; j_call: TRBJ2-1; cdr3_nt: TGTGCCAGCAGCCCCAGACTAGCGGGAGAGGGGTATGAGCAGTTCTTC; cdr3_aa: CASSPRLAGEGYEQFF
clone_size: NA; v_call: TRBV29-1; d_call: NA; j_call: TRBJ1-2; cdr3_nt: TGCAGCGTTGGACGCGGAATCGATGGCTACACCTTC; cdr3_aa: CSVGRGIDGYTF
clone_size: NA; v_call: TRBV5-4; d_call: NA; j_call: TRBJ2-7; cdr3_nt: TGTGCCAGCAGCTTATTTGAGGTTGGCTACGAGCAGTACTTC; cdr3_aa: CASSLFEVGYEQYF
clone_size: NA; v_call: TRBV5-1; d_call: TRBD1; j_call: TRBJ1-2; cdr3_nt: TGCGCCAGCAGCTCCCGACAGGGGGAAGAGGATGGCTACACCTTC; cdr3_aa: CASSSRQGEEDGYTF
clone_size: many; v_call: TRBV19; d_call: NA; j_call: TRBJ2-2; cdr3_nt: TGTGCCAGTAGTTCCGGGACAACCTCCACCGGGGAGCTGTTTTTT; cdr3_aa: CASSSGTTSTGELFF
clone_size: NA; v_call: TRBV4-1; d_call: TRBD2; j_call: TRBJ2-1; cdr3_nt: TGCGCCAGCAGCCAAGAAAGGGCGCGGGAGGGCCCCAATGAGCAGTTCTTC; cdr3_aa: CASSQERAREGPNEQFF
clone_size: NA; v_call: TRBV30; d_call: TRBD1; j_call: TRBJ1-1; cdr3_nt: TGTGCCTGGCAGGACAGGCTTAACACTGAAGCTTTCTTT; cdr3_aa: CAWQDRLNTEAFF
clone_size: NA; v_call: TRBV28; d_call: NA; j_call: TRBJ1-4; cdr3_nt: TGTGCCAGCAAGTCCGACCTCCCGGCTAATGAAAAACTGTTTTTT; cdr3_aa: CASKSDLPANEKLFF
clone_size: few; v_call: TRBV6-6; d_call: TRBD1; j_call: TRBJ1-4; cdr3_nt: TGTGCCAGCAAGGACAGGGAGGGTGAAAAACTGTTTTTT; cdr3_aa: CASKDREGEKLFF
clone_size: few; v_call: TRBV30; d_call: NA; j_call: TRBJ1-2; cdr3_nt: TGTGCCTGGAGTGAACACAGGGTTTCCAACTATGGCTACACCTTC; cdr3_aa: CAWSEHRVSNYGYTF
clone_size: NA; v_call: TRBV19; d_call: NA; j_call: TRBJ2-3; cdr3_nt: TGTGCCAGTAGTTCCCGTCGGGCTAGCGGCACAGATACGCAGTATTTT; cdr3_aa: CASSSRRASGTDTQYF
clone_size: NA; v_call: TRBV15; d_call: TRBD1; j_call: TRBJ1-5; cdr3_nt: TGTGCCACCAGCAGAGATCGGGCAGGGGGTTTCCAGCCCCAGCATTTT; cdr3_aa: CATSRDRAGGFQPQHF
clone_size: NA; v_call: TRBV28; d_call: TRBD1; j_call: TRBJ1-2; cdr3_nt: TGTGCCAGCAGTCCGCCGGGGCAGGGGGTAAACTATGGCTACACCTTC; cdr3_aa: CASSPPGQGVNYGYTF
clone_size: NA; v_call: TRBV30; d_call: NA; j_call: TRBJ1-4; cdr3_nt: TGTGCCTGGAGTAGGGCCCGTAATGAAAAACTGTTTTTT; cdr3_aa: CAWSRARNEKLFF
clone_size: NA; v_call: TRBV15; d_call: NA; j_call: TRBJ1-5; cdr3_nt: TGTGCCACCAGTTCTGAAATCTTGCGGGGGGTTCAGCCCCAGCATTTT; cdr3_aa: CATSSEILRGVQPQHF